The 26 T cell receptor beta chains in this list originate from one sample, sequenced in a study of blood T cell repertoires in COVID-19. Sequencing was performed with immunoSEQ multiplex PCR; in TCRdb, only in-frame clones are kept and a portion is missing. The table lists roughly 190,000 clones, approximately 87% of them singletons. The specimen sequenced was peripheral blood. The receptors originated from a woman aged 55-69 years with COVID-19, enrolled during active disease.

V usage is TRBV27 and J usage is TRBJ2-1, with a tentative D call TRBD1 (6 bases). With 3 bases removed from V and 11 bases from J, the gap between germline ends came to 14 bases. Germline V lookup: CDR1 MNHEY, CDR2 SMNVEV (reference sequence). The CDR3 has 13 amino acids. The CDR3 DNA reads TGTGCCAGCAGTTTCTCCATACAGGGCCAGCAGTTCTTC. This codes for CASSFSIQGQQFF.

The chain carries TRBV7-3 and TRBJ1-1; D may be TRBD1 (6 bases). The CDR3 totals 16 residues. Germline V gene data show CDR1 as SGHTA and CDR2 as FQGTGA. V gave up 3 bases and J gave up 1 base, with 15 bases separating them. The CDR3 is CASSLVNGQTNTEAFF. The CDR3 DNA follows: TGTGCCAGCAGCTTGGTCAACGGACAGACGAACACTGAAGCTTTCTTT.

With regard to this clone: Other DNA sequences from this sample encode an identical CDR3 as well. The CDR3 nucleotides read TGTGCCAGCAGCCCAACAGGGGGTTATGGCTACACCTTC. Translating gives CASSPTGGYGYTF. V is TRBV12-3 or TRBV12-4 and J is TRBJ1-2, with 8 nucleotides matching TRBD1. CDR3 size: 13 residues. V was clipped by 6 bases and J by 5 bases; unmatched bases: 5.

J is TRBJ2-7 and V is TRBV10-1; tentatively, D is TRBD2 (5 bases). Between the trimmed V and J ends, which lost 8 bases and 5 bases, there was a span of 16 bases. The CDR3 extends over 13 amino acids. The germline V gene encodes CDR1 WNHNN and CDR2 SYGVQD (reference sequence). The CDR3 spells CASVDRGSDEQYF. CDR3 nucleotide sequence: TGCGCCAGCGTCGACCGGGGTAGCGACGAGCAGTACTTC.

The chain links TRBV5-1 to TRBJ1-6, with 7 nucleotides matching TRBD1. The germline gives CDR1 SGHRS, CDR2 YFSETQ. With 4 bases clipped from V and 4 bases from J, the junction kept 5 bases outside the gene matches. This CDR3 has 15 amino acids. The CDR3 protein is CASSRDSFYNSPLHF. The DNA for the CDR3 is TGCGCCAGCAGCCGGGACAGCTTTTATAATTCACCCCTCCACTTT.

For the CDR3, the DNA is TGTGCCAGCAGCTTAGCTTTGTCCGCCTACGAGCAGTACTTC. Translating it yields CASSLALSAYEQYF. The J gene is TRBJ2-7, the V gene TRBV7-2; no clear D. Trimming took 0 bases from V and 2 from J, leaving 8 bases between them. The CDR3 has 14 amino acids. The germline gives CDR1 SGHTA, CDR2 FQGNSA.

The J gene is TRBJ1-1, the V gene TRBV19, with 9 nucleotides matching TRBD1. CDR3 length: 16 residues. Germline CDR1 is LNHDA and CDR2 is SQIVND (reference sequence). Unmatched junction bases numbered 6, after V lost 3 bases and J lost 1 base. The CDR3 loop reads CASSMRTGAPNTEAFF. The CDR3 DNA is TGTGCCAGTAGTATGAGGACAGGGGCACCGAACACTGAAGCTTTCTTT.

V usage is TRBV5-8 and J usage is TRBJ1-3, with TRBD1 matching 9 bases. V was pared by 7 bases and J by 2 bases, with 4 bases of the junction left unmatched. The CDR3 sequence is 14 residues long. Per germline, CDR1 SGHTS and CDR2 YDEGEE. The CDR3 loop reads CASDRGSTGNTIYF. CDR3 bases: TGTGCCAGCGACAGGGGGTCTACTGGAAACACCATATATTTT. Full variable domain (remainder filled in from reference TRBV5-8 and TRBJ1-3): EAGVTQSPTHLIKTRGQQATLRCSPISGHTSVYWYQQALGLGLQFLLWYDEGEERNRGNFPPRFSGRQFPNYSSELNVNALELEDSALYLCASDRGSTGNTIYFGEGSWLTVV.

This clone has only one observation. The chain has TRBV7-2 and TRBJ2-1; a possible D gene is TRBD2 (5 bases). This CDR3 is 13 amino acids long. Germline V gene lookup returns CDR1 SGHTA and CDR2 FQGNSA. Trimming removed 5 bases at V and 7 bases at J, with 12 bases between. The CDR3 protein is CASSGRGSNEQFF. CDR3 coding DNA: TGTGCCAGCAGCGGACGGGGTAGTAATGAGCAGTTCTTC.

The J gene is TRBJ1-5, the V gene TRBV29-1, with TRBD1 matching 9 bases. V lost 5 bases to trimming and J lost 4 bases; unmatched junction nucleotides: 3. Germline V gene sequence: CDR1 SQVTM, CDR2 ANQGSEA. The CDR3 sequence is 13 residues long. The CDR3 nucleotides read TGCAGCGTTCGGGACAGGGTGAATCAGCCCCAGCATTTT. Translation: CSVRDRVNQPQHF.

This clone turned up a few times. This sequence joins TRBV7-8 and TRBJ1-5; D unresolved. Trimming stripped 3 bases from V and 3 bases from J, with 9 bases between. CDR1 SGHVS and CDR2 FQNEAQ come from the germline V gene. The CDR3 is made up of 14 amino acids. The CDR3 is CASSLGGNNQPQHF. The CDR3 DNA reads as TGTGCCAGCAGCTTGGGAGGAAACAATCAGCCCCAGCATTTT. The full variable domain, in which reference TRBV7-8 and TRBJ1-5 provide the parts outside the CDR3, is GAGVSQSPRYKVAKRGQDVALRCDPISGHVSLFWYQQALGQGPEFLTYFQNEAQLDKSGLPSDRFFAERPEGSVSTLKIQRTQQEDSAVYLCASSLGGNNQPQHFGDGTRLSIL.

The chain recombines TRBV7-9 with TRBJ1-3; 9 bases align to TRBD1. CDR1 is SEHNR, CDR2 FQNEAQ, per germline (reference sequence). After removal of 11 bases from V and 4 bases from J, the junction contained 6 bases not matched to a gene. This CDR3 has 13 residues. CDR3 sequence (DNA): TGTGCCGGCGCACAGGGGGCCGGAAACACCATATATTTT. Translated: CAGAQGAGNTIYF.

V gene TRBV19 combines with J gene TRBJ1-5; TRBD1 aligns across 8 bases. The length of the CDR3 is 15 residues. Losses at the gene ends were 0 bases for V and 4 bases for J; bases not matched to a gene: 2. Germline V gene lookup returns CDR1 LNHDA and CDR2 SQIVND (reference sequence). The CDR3 here is CASSIERQGNQPQHF. CDR3 bases: TGTGCCAGTAGTATAGAGCGACAGGGGAATCAGCCCCAGCATTTT.

The rearrangement joins TRBV5-1 to TRBJ1-2, with D perhaps TRBD1 (6 bases). Looked up from germline, CDR1 is SGHRS and CDR2 is YFSETQ. The CDR3 totals 14 residues. Trimming stripped 1 base from V and 6 bases from J, with 13 bases between. The DNA for the CDR3 is TGCGCCAGCAGCTTGCCCCGGACAGAGGATGGCTACACCTTC. Translating it yields CASSLPRTEDGYTF.

This rearrangement joins TRBV7-2 to TRBJ1-3; 7 bases are shared with TRBD1. This CDR3 has 15 amino acids. V lost 5 bases to trimming and J lost 5 bases; unmatched junction nucleotides: 9. Looked up from germline, CDR1 is SGHTA and CDR2 is FQGNSA. The CDR3 nucleotides are TGTGCCAGCAGCCTGGTGACAGGGTGGAGAAACACCATATATTTT. Its protein is CASSLVTGWRNTIYF.

The genes are TRBV28 and TRBJ2-7; unclear D gene. V lost 4 bases to trimming and J lost 0 bases, with 4 bases between them. This CDR3 has 12 residues. The germline gives CDR1 MDHEN, CDR2 SYDVKM. This CDR3 is CASSSLSYEQYF. CDR3 sequence (DNA): TGTGCCAGCAGTTCCCTCTCCTACGAGCAGTACTTC.

The CDR3 DNA is TGTGCCAGCAGCCTCGGGACTAACTACGAGCAGTACTTC. Translated: CASSLGTNYEQYF. The chain combines TRBV6-2 or TRBV6-3 with TRBJ2-7; TRBD2 aligns across 7 bases. This CDR3 has 13 amino acids. V gave up 6 bases and J gave up 3 bases; unmatched junction bases: 5. The germline CDR1 and CDR2 sequences are MNHEY and SVGEGT.

The CDR3 region has the DNA TGTGCCAGCTCACCATTAGCGGGGGCGCGCACAGATACGCAGTATTTT. The encoded protein is CASSPLAGARTDTQYF. V is TRBV18 and J is TRBJ2-3; 9 bases are a match to TRBD2. The CDR3 is 16 residues long. The V gene's germline CDR1 is KGHSH and CDR2 LQKENI. V lost 2 bases and J lost 1; bases outside the gene matches: 4.

The V and J genes are TRBV7-9 and TRBJ2-5; unclear D gene. V lost 3 bases to trimming and J lost 0 bases, with 14 bases between them. This CDR3 has 16 residues. Germline assignment: CDR1 SEHNR and CDR2 FQNEAQ (reference sequence). The CDR3 DNA is TGTGCCAGCAGCTTGTCAAACAATCCGTACCAAGAGACCCAGTACTTC. Translation: CASSLSNNPYQETQYF.

The chain combines TRBV30 with TRBJ2-2, with 14 bases fitting TRBD2. The CDR3 length is 15 residues. V was pared by 8 bases and J by 5 bases, with 7 bases of the junction left unmatched. Germline V gene data show CDR1 as GTSNPN and CDR2 as SVGIG (reference sequence). The CDR3 here is CARGLAGVPTGELFF. CDR3 nucleotide sequence: TGTGCCCGGGGACTAGCGGGAGTCCCGACCGGGGAGCTGTTTTTT.

V is TRBV29-1 and J is TRBJ1-5; D perhaps matches TRBD1 (6 bases). Germline-derived CDR1 and CDR2 are SQVTM and ANQGSEA. This CDR3 has 14 residues. The V end was cut by 6 bases, the J end by 7 bases, with 19 bases between. CDR3 amino acids: CSVAGGYGRQPQHF. In DNA form, the CDR3 reads TGCAGCGTCGCTGGGGGCTACGGACGGCAGCCCCAGCATTTT.

The rearrangement uses TRBV18 and TRBJ2-7, with D unclear. V was clipped by 3 bases and J by 4 bases, with 4 bases between them. CDR1 is KGHSH, CDR2 LQKENI, per germline. The CDR3 spans 11 residues. The CDR3 region has the DNA TGTGCCAGCTCACCCGGTTACGAGCAGTACTTC. Protein sequence: CASSPGYEQYF.

The chain carries TRBV6-5 and TRBJ1-1; unclear D gene. Trimming left V 5 bases short and J 1 base short, with 11 bases between. The CDR3 has 14 residues. Germline values: CDR1 MNHEY, CDR2 SVGAGI. The CDR3 reads CASSRSTGNTEAFF. In nucleotides, the CDR3 is TGTGCCAGCAGTAGATCGACGGGGAACACTGAAGCTTTCTTT.

The DNA of the CDR3 is TGTGCCAGCAGCTTGGAGGGGGCCTCCTATGGCTACACCTTC. Residues: CASSLEGASYGYTF. This chain connects TRBV7-3 to TRBJ1-2, with 7 bases that match TRBD1. The germline V gene encodes CDR1 SGHTA and CDR2 FQGTGA. Trimming took 3 bases from V and 4 from J; bases not matched to a gene: 5. The CDR3 consists of 14 residues.

The genes are TRBV27 and TRBJ2-7, with D perhaps TRBD1 (5 bases). The CDR3 has 14 residues. Germline CDR1 reads MNHEY; CDR2 reads SMNVEV (reference sequence). Trimming pared 8 bases from V and 2 bases from J, leaving 16 bases between. CDR3 loop: CASGAETEPYEQYF. The CDR3 DNA reads TGTGCCAGCGGGGCCGAGACTGAACCCTACGAGCAGTACTTC.

The V gene is TRBV6-5, the J gene TRBJ1-2; a weak D match, TRBD1 (6 bases). This CDR3 comprises 13 residues. The V end was cut by 5 bases, the J end by 8 bases, with 15 bases between. CDR1 and CDR2 from the germline V gene are MNHEY and SVGAGI. CDR3: CASSRGQSGGYTF. As DNA, the CDR3 is TGTGCCAGCAGTCGCGGACAGTCCGGGGGCTACACCTTC.